This T cell receptor (beta chain) originates from a study of blood T cell repertoires in COVID-19. Clones were sequenced by immunoSEQ multiplex PCR, and TCRdb holds only the in-frame ones, with some missing. Of around 140,000 clones in the sample, roughly 80% were seen once. The sequencing sample was made of peripheral blood. This clonotype was obtained from an older man who had recovered from COVID-19.

CDR3 nucleotides: TGCGCCAGCAGCTACGGAGGCCCACGGGCTGCTGCGCAGTTCTTC. It translates to CASSYGGPRAAAQFF. The chain employs TRBV5-1 and TRBJ2-1; tentatively, D is TRBD2 (5 bases). Trimming took 3 bases from V and 12 from J, leaving 22 bases between them. This CDR3 is built from 15 residues. Looked up from germline, CDR1 is SGHRS and CDR2 is YFSETQ.